The clone carrying this T cell receptor (beta chain) was observed a few times. What it recognizes is unknown. The sample belongs to a study of blood T cells in healthy people across ages. The overall study: Template switching captured about one barcoded beta molecule per two T cells.

PBMCs, at least 6.5 million per sample, were isolated. A J-beta primer mix and a sample-barcoded 5' primer were used in a second PCR of about 7 to 11 cycles. TCRdb itself ran the 5' RACE reads through MiXCR, one entry per CDR3 protein. The data hold 1.5 million to 2 million distinct CDR3 sequences, with roughly 49% observed a single time. V lost 1 base and J lost 12; bases outside the gene matches: 3. Germline CDR1 DFQATT, CDR2 SNEGSKA (reference sequence). The CDR3 spans 11 residues. Study-wide results and caveats: Across the age range, TCR beta diversity per million T cells fell in a roughly linear way.

The receptor was isolated from a woman between 40 and 55 years old in good health. The chain employs TRBV20-1 and TRBJ2-1, with 7 bases that match TRBD2. Source material: blood. In nucleotides, the CDR3 is TGCAGTGCTAGAGCAACGGGAGGGCAGTTCTTC. This translates into CSARATGGQFF.